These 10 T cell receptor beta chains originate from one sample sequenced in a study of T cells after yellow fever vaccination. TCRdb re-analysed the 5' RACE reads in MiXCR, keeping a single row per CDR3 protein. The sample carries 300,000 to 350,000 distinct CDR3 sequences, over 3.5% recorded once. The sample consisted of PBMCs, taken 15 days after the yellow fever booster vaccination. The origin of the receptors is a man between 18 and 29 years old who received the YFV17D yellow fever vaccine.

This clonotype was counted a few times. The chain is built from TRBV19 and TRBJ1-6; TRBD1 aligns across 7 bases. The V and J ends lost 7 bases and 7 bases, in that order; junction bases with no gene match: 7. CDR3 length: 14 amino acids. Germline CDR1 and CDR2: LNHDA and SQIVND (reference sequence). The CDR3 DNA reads TGTGCCAGTAAGCGGGACAGCAGGAATTCACCCCTCCACTTT. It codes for CASKRDSRNSPLHF.

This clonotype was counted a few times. CDR3 DNA sequence: TGCGCCAGCGGGGACCTGAGGACTAGCGGGAATGAGCAGTTCTTC. Its protein product is CASGDLRTSGNEQFF. This chain connects TRBV5-1 to TRBJ2-1; TRBD2 agrees at 11 bases. This CDR3 comprises 15 residues. Germline assignment: CDR1 SGHRS and CDR2 YFSETQ. V lost 7 bases, J lost 7 bases, and 10 bases stayed unmatched.

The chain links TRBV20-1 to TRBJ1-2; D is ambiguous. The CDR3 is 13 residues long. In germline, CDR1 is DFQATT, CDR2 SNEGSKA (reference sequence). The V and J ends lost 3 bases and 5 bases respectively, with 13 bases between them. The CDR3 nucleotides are TGCAGTGCTAGGTCCCTTAGCCCTTATGGCTACACCTTC. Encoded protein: CSARSLSPYGYTF.

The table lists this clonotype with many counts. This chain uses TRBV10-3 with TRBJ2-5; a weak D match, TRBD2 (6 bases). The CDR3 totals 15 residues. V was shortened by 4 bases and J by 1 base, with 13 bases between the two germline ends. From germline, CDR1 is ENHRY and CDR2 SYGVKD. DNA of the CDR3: TGTGCCATCAGTGGTCCCGGGGAGGCCCAAGAGACCCAGTACTTC. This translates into CAISGPGEAQETQYF.

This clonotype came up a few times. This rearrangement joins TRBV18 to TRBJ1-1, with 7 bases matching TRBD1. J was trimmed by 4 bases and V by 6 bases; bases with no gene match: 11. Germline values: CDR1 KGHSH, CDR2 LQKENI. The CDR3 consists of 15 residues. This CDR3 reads CASSPRGAQGTEAFF. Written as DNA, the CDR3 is TGTGCCAGCTCTCCCAGGGGGGCCCAGGGCACTGAAGCTTTCTTT.

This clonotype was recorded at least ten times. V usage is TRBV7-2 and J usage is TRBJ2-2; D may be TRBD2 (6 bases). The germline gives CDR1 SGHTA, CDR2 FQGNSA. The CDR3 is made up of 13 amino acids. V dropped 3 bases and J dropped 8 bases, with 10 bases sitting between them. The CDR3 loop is CASSFHREGELFF. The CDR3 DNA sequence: TGTGCCAGCAGCTTCCACCGGGAGGGGGAGCTGTTTTTT.

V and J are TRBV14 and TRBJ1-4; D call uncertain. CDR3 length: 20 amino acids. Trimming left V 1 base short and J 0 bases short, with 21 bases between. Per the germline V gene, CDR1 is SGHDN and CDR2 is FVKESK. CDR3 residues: CASSQVLPGVVPATNEKLFF. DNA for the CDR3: TGTGCCAGCAGCCAAGTTCTCCCCGGCGTCGTACCGGCAACTAATGAAAAACTGTTTTTT.

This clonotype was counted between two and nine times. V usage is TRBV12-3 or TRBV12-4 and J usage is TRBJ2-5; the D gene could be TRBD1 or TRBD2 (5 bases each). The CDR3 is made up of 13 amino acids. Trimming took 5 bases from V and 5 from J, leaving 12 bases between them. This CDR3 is CASSTGTTETQYF. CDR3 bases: TGTGCCAGCAGTACGGGGACGACGGAGACCCAGTACTTC.

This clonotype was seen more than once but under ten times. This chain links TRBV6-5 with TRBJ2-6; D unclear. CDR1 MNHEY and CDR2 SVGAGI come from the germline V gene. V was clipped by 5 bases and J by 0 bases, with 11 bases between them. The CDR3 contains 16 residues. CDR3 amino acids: CASSPAASSGANVLTF. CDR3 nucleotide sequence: TGTGCCAGCAGTCCGGCGGCTAGCTCTGGGGCCAACGTCCTGACTTTC.

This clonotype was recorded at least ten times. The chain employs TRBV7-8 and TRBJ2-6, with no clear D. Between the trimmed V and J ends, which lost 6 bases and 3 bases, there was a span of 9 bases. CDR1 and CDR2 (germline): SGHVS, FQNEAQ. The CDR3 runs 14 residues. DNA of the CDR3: TGTGCCAGCAGGAGTAGGGTTGGGGCCAACGTCCTGACTTTC. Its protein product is CASRSRVGANVLTF.